These 12 T cell receptor beta chains originate from one sample sequenced in a study of T cell repertoires in breast cancer. Paired alpha-beta TCRs of CD8+ T cells were analyzed by expanded emulsion RT-PCR. A second nested PCR with blocking oligonucleotides suppressed unpaired genes. In TCRdb, the emulsion pairing reads were re-called with MiXCR into one record per CDR3 protein. Here the sample spans tens of thousands of distinct CDR3 sequences, 45% being singletons. Sequencing used CD8+ T cells. These receptors were collected from a pool of human donors with breast cancer or a healthy control (not recorded which).

The rearrangement joins TRBV7-6 to TRBJ2-1, with 8 bases that match TRBD2. Germline assignment: CDR1 SGHVS and CDR2 FNYEAQ. The CDR3 runs 15 residues. V gave up 3 bases and J gave up 3 bases; unmatched junction bases: 4. CDR3 bases: TGTGCCAGCAGCTTGAGAACTAGCGGCTACAATGAGCAGTTCTTC. Amino acid sequence: CASSLRTSGYNEQFF.

This chain uses TRBV12-3 or TRBV12-4 with TRBJ2-1; 8 bases map to TRBD2. The CDR3 has 12 residues. J was trimmed by 8 bases and V by 5 bases; bases with no gene match: 2. CDR3 DNA sequence: TGTGCCAGCAGTCACGGGGGGGATGAGCAGTTCTTC. It yields the protein CASSHGGDEQFF.

This rearrangement joins TRBV4-2 to TRBJ2-5; no reliable D call. The CDR3 covers 12 residues. The V end was cut by 0 bases, the J end by 4 bases, with 3 bases between. Germline V gene lookup returns CDR1 LGHNA and CDR2 YNFKEQ. Written as DNA, the CDR3 is TGTGCCAGCAGCCAAGACCGAGAGACCCAGTACTTC. It is translated as CASSQDRETQYF.

This rearrangement joins TRBV7-8 to TRBJ2-7, with 8 bases matching TRBD1. V lost 5 bases to trimming and J lost 5 bases; unmatched junction nucleotides: 8. There are 14 residues in the CDR3. From germline, CDR1 is SGHVS and CDR2 FQNEAQ. CDR3 amino acids: CASSLGTGSHEQYF. The CDR3 nucleotides read TGTGCCAGCAGCCTCGGGACAGGCTCGCACGAGCAGTACTTC.

V usage is TRBV20-1 and J usage is TRBJ1-1; D gene ambiguous. The CDR3 contains 15 residues. Germline values: CDR1 DFQATT, CDR2 SNEGSKA (reference sequence). V was trimmed by 7 bases and J by 3 bases, leaving 21 bases between them. The CDR3 DNA reads as TGCAGTGGGAAACAACGGAGCTCGAGGGACACTGAAGCTTTCTTT. This translates into CSGKQRSSRDTEAFF.

The table lists this clonotype with a few counts. V and J are TRBV2 and TRBJ1-6; TRBD1 might be the D (5 bases). Germline CDR1 reads SNHLY; CDR2 reads FYNNEI. Between the trimmed V and J ends, which lost 8 bases and 5 bases, there was a span of 13 bases. CDR3 size: 14 residues. In DNA form, the CDR3 reads TGTGCCAGCGGAGAGGGACGGAATAATTCACCCCTCCACTTT. Translated: CASGEGRNNSPLHF.

This clonotype was detected once. Just one base apart from a much larger clone, this may be a read error. V usage is TRBV20-1 and J usage is TRBJ2-7; no firm D call. The CDR3 is 13 residues long. V was cut by 4 bases and J by 7 bases, with 17 bases left in between. Looked up from germline, CDR1 is DFQATT and CDR2 is SNEGSKA (reference sequence). The chain's CDR3 is CSATEQRPWEQYF. The DNA of the CDR3 is TGCAGTGCTACAGAACAGAGGCCGTGGGAGCAGTACTTC.

The J gene is TRBJ1-1, the V gene TRBV4-1; 7 bases are shared with TRBD1. Germline CDR1 MGHRA, CDR2 YSYEKL. Trimming took 3 bases from V and 4 from J; bases not matched to a gene: 2. This CDR3 is 13 amino acids long. The CDR3 loop is CASSHSGGTEAFF. The CDR3 region has the DNA TGCGCCAGCAGCCATTCAGGGGGCACTGAAGCTTTCTTT.

The V and J genes are TRBV7-2 and TRBJ1-2; unclear D gene. Germline V gene sequence: CDR1 SGHTA, CDR2 FQGNSA. The CDR3 runs 14 residues. The V gene lost 6 bases and the J gene lost 3 bases, with 14 bases spanning the gap. The CDR3 sequence is CASSSASGDYGYTF. CDR3 nucleotide sequence: TGTGCCAGCAGTTCCGCATCCGGGGACTATGGCTACACCTTC.

At least ten counts were recorded for this clonotype. The chain employs TRBV4-1 and TRBJ1-1; D perhaps matches TRBD1 (5 bases). V lost 4 bases and J lost 0, with 15 bases in between. This CDR3 contains 16 residues. Germline V gene data show CDR1 as MGHRA and CDR2 as YSYEKL. The CDR3 coding sequence is TGCGCCAGCAGCCCCGGAGGTGCAGGGATGAACACTGAAGCTTTCTTT. Translating gives CASSPGGAGMNTEAFF.

This clonotype has a handful of counts. This rearrangement joins TRBV12-3 or TRBV12-4 to TRBJ1-1; D possibly corresponds to TRBD1 (5 bases). V dropped 5 bases and J dropped 3 bases, with 13 bases sitting between them. This CDR3 has 14 amino acids. The CDR3 DNA reads as TGTGCCAGCAGTCCCCAGGGAGGGCACACTGAAGCTTTCTTT. It codes for CASSPQGGHTEAFF.

For this clonotype: Mismatch with germline at one junction end may stem from a read error. The genes are TRBV6-2 or TRBV6-3 and TRBJ1-5; D may be TRBD1 (5 bases). Germline CDR1 reads MNHEY; CDR2 reads SVGEGT. This CDR3 region has 16 residues. In DNA form, the CDR3 reads TGTGCCAGCAGTGATTCGGATGGGGCTGGCAATCAGCTCCAGCATTTT. It encodes CASSDSDGAGNQLQHF.